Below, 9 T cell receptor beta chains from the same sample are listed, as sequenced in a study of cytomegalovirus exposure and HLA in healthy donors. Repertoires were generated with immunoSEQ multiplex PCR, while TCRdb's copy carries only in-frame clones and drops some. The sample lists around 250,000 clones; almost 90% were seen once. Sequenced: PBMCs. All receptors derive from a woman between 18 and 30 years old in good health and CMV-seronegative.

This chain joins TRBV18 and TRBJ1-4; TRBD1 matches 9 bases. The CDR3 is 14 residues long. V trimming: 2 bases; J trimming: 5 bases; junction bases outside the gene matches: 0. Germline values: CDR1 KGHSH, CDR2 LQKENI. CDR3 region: CASSPGQGNEKLFF. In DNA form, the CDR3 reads TGTGCCAGCTCACCAGGACAGGGGAATGAAAAACTGTTTTTT.

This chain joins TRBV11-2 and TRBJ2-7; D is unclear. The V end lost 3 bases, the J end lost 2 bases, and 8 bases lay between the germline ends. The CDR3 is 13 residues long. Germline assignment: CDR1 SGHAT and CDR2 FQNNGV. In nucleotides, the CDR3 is TGTGCCAGCAGCTTGCCAGGCACCTACGAGCAGTACTTC. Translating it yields CASSLPGTYEQYF.

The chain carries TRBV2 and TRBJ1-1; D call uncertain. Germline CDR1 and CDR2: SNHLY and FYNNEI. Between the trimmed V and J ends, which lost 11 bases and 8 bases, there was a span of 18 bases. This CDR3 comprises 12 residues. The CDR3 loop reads CAGTEGEREAFF. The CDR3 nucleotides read TGTGCCGGCACCGAAGGAGAGAGGGAAGCTTTCTTT.

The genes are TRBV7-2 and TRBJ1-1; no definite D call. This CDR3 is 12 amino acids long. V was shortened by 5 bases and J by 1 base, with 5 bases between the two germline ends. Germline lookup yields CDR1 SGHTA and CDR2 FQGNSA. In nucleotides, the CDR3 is TGTGCCAGCAGCGCGGAGAACACTGAAGCTTTCTTT. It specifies CASSAENTEAFF.

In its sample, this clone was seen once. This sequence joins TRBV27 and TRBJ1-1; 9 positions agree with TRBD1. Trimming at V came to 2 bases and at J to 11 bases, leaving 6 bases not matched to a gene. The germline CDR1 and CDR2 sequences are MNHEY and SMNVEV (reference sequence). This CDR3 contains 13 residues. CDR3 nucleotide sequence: TGTGCCAGCAGTTTAACAGGGGGCGAATGGGCTTTCTTT. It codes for CASSLTGGEWAFF.

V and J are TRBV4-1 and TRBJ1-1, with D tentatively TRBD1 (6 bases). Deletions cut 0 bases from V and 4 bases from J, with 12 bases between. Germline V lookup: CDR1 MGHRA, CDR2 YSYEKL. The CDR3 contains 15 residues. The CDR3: CASSQDTRGSTEAFF. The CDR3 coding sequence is TGCGCCAGCAGCCAAGATACCAGGGGAAGCACTGAAGCTTTCTTT.

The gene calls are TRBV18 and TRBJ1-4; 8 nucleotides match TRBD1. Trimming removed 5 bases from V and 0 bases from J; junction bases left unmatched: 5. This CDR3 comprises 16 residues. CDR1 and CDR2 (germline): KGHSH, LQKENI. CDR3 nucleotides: TGTGCCAGCTCAAGGGACAGGAGTGCAACTAATGAAAAACTGTTTTTT. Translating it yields CASSRDRSATNEKLFF.

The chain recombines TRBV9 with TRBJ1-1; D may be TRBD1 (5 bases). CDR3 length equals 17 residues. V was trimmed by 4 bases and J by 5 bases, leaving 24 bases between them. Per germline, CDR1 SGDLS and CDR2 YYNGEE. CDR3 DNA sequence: TGTGCCAGCAGCCCTAGGGAGGGCAGTGGGTGGGGGACTGAAGCTTTCTTT. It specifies CASSPREGSGWGTEAFF.

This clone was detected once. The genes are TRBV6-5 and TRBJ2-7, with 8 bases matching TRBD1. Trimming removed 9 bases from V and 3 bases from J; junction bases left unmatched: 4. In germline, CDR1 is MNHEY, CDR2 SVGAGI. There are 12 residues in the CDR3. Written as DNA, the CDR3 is TGTGCCAGTCGGGACAGGCACTACGAGCAGTACGTC. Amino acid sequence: CASRDRHYEQYV.